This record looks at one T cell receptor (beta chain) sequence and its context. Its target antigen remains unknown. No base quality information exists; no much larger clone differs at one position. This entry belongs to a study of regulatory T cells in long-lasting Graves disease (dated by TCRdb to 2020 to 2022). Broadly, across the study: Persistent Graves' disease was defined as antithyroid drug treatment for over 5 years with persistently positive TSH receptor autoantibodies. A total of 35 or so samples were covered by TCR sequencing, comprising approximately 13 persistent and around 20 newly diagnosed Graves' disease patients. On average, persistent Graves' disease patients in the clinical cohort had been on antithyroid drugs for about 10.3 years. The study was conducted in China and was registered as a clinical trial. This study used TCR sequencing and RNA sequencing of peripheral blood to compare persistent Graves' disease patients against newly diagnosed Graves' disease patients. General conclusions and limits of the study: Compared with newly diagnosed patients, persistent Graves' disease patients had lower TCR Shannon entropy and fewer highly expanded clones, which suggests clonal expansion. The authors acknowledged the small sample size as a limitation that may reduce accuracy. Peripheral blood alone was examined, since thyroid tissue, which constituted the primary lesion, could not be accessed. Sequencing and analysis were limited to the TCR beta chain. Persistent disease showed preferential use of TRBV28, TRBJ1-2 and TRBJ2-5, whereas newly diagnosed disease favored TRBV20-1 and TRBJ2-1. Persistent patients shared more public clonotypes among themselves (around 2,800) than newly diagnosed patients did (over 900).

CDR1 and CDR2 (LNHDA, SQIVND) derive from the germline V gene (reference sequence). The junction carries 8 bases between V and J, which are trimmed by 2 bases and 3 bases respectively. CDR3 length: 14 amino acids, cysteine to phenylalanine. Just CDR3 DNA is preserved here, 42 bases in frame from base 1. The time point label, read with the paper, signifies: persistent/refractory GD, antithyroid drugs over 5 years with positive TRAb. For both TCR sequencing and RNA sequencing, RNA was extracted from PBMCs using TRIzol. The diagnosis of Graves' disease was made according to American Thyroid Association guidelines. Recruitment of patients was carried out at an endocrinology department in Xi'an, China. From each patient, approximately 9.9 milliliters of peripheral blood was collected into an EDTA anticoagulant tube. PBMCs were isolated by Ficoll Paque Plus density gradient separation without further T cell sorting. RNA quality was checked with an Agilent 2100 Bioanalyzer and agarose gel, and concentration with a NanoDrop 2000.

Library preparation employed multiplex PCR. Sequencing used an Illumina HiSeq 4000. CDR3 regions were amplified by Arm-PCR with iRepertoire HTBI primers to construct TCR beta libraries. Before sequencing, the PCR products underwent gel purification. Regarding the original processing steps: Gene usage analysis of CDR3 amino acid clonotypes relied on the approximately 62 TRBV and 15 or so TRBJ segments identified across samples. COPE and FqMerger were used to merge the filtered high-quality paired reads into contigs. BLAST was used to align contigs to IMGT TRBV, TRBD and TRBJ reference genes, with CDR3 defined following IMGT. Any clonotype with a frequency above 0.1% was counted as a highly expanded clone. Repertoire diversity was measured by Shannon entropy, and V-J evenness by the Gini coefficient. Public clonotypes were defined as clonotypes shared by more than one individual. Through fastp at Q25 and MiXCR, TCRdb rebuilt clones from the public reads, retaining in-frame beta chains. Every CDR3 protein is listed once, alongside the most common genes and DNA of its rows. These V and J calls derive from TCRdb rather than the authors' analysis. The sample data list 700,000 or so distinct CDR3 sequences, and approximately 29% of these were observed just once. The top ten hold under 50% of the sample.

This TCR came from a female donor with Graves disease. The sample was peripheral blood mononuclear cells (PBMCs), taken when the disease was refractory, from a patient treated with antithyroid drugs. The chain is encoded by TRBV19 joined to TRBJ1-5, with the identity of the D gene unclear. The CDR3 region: CASSISRVNQPQHF. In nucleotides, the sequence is TGTGCCAGTAGTATATCAAGGGTCAATCAGCCCCAGCATTTT. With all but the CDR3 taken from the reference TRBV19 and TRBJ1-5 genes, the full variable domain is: DGGITQSPKYLFRKEGQNVTLSCEQNLNHDAMYWYRQDPGQGLRLIYYSQIVNDFQKGDIAEGYSVSREKKESFPLTVTSAQKNPTAFYLCASSISRVNQPQHFGDGTRLSIL.